This entry features one T cell receptor beta chain sequence. This entry belongs to a study of T cell changes during pregnancy in multiple sclerosis. TCRdb keeps only in-frame clones here, not all; method: immunoSEQ multiplex PCR. The table shows about 70,000 clones, with 91% occurring only once. This CDR3 region has 16 residues. CDR1 and CDR2 (germline): SEHNR, FQNEAQ (reference sequence). The V gene lost 2 bases and the J gene lost 2 bases, with 15 bases spanning the gap. The chain is built from TRBV7-9 and TRBJ2-5, with D perhaps TRBD2 (6 bases). The source material was peripheral blood, sampled in the first trimester of pregnancy. This clonotype was obtained from a female donor with multiple sclerosis, enrolled in a pregnancy study. The CDR3 here is CASSLSDRLVQETQYF. Here the CDR3 DNA reads TGTGCCAGCAGCTTATCGGATCGACTAGTTCAAGAGACCCAGTACTTC.